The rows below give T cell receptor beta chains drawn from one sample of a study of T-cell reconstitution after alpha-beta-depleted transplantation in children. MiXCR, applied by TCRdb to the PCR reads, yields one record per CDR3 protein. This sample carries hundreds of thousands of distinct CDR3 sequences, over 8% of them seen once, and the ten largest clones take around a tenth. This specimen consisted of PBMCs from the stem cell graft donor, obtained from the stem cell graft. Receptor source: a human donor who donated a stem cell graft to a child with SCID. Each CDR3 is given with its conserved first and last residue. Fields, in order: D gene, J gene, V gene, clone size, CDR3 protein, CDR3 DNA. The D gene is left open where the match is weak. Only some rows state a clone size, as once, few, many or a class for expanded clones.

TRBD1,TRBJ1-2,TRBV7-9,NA,CASSSTGLGYGYTF,TGTGCCAGCAGCTCGACAGGGCTCGGCTATGGCTACACCTTC
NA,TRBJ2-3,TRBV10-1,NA,CASTAGESTDTQYF,TGCGCCAGCACCGCCGGGGAAAGCACAGATACGCAGTATTTT
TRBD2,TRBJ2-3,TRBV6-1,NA,CATLSSGGADTQYF,TGTGCCACCCTAAGTAGCGGGGGGGCAGATACGCAGTATTTT
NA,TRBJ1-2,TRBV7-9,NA,CASSLEQAQGYTF,TGTGCCAGCAGCTTAGAACAGGCTCAAGGCTACACCTTC
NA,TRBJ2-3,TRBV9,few,CASSPYTTTDTQYF,TGTGCCAGCAGCCCCTACACAACAACAGATACGCAGTATTTT
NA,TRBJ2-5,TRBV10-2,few,CASSEGGSAGQETQYF,TGCGCCAGCAGTGAGGGTGGGTCCGCGGGCCAAGAGACCCAGTACTTC
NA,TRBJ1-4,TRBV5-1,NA,CASSSASNGPEKLFF,TGCGCCAGCAGCTCAGCATCGAACGGGCCCGAAAAACTGTTTTTT
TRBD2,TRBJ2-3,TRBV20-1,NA,CSATSVSGGASTDTQYF,TGCAGTGCTACCTCCGTGAGCGGGGGGGCATCCACAGATACGCAGTATTTT
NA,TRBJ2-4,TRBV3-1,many,CASSQGQVHIQYF,TGTGCCAGCAGCCAAGGACAGGTGCACATTCAGTACTTC
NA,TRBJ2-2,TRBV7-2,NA,CASSLHHRATGELFF,TGTGCCAGCAGCTTACACCATCGTGCAACCGGGGAGCTGTTTTTT
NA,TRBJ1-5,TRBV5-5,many,CASSLDANQPQHF,TGTGCCAGCAGCTTGGATGCGAATCAGCCCCAGCATTTT
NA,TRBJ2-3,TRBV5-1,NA,CASSMVGSSSTDTQYF,TGCGCCAGCAGCATGGTGGGTTCTTCTAGCACAGATACGCAGTATTTT
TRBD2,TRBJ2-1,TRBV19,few,CASREAGPSYNEQFF,TGTGCCAGTAGAGAAGCGGGGCCTTCCTACAATGAGCAGTTCTTC
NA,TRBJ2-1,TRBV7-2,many,CASSPTSQGQFF,TGTGCCAGCAGCCCCACCTCACAGGGGCAGTTCTTC
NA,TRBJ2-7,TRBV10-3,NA,CAISEEAAYEQYF,TGTGCCATCAGTGAAGAGGCGGCCTACGAGCAGTACTTC
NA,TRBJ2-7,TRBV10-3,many,CAISGDLTNRYEQYF,TGTGCCATCAGTGGGGACTTGACAAATCGTTACGAGCAGTACTTC
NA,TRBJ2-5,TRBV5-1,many,CASSLSSPETQYF,TGCGCCAGCAGCTTGTCGAGCCCAGAGACCCAGTACTTC
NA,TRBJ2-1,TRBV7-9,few,CASSLGPWKEQFF,TGTGCCAGCAGCTTAGGCCCCTGGAAGGAGCAGTTCTTC
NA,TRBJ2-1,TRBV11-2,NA,CASSFEGLRGSSYNEQFF,TGTGCCAGCAGCTTCGAGGGCCTACGGGGAAGCTCCTACAATGAGCAGTTCTTC
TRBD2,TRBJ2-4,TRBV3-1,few,CASSAGGNQYF,TGTGCCAGCAGCGCGGGGGGTAATCAGTACTTC
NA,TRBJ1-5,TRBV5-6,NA,CASSLKPNNQPQHF,TGTGCCAGCAGCTTGAAACCGAACAATCAGCCCCAGCATTTT
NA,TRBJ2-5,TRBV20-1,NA,CSATGKETQYF,TGCAGTGCTACAGGGAAAGAGACCCAGTACTTC
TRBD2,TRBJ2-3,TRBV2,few,CASSEAFRMGGGGTDTQYF,TGTGCCAGCAGTGAAGCCTTCCGGATGGGCGGGGGGGGCACAGATACGCAGTATTTT
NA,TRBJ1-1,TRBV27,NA,CASSNWVTGHTEAFF,TGTGCCAGCAGCAACTGGGTTACAGGGCACACTGAAGCTTTCTTT
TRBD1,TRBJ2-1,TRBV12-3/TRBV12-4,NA,CASSSYRTGIGNEQFF,TGTGCCAGCAGTTCCTACAGGACAGGGATCGGCAATGAGCAGTTCTTC
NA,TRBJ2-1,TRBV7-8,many,CASSGTESSYNEQFF,TGTGCCAGCAGCGGGACTGAGAGCTCCTACAATGAGCAGTTCTTC
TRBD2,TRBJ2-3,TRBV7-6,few,CASSLGSAGARADTQYF,TGTGCCAGCAGCTTGGGCTCAGCGGGGGCTAGGGCAGATACGCAGTATTTT
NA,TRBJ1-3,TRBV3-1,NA,CASSQVRAYSGNTIYF,TGTGCCAGCAGCCAAGTTCGGGCTTATTCTGGAAACACCATATATTTT
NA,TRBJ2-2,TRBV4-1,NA,CASSHEDLPGELFF,TGCGCCAGCAGCCACGAGGACCTTCCCGGGGAGCTGTTTTTT
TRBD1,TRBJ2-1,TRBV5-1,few,CASSSRDRYYNEQFF,TGCGCCAGCAGCTCCCGGGACAGGTACTACAATGAGCAGTTCTTC
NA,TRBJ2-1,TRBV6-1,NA,CASSRGGISEQFF,TGTGCCAGCTCGAGGGGGGGCATATCGGAGCAGTTCTTC
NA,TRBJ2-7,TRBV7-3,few,CASSSAGGQHYEQYF,TGTGCCAGCAGCTCCGCGGGGGGACAGCACTACGAGCAGTACTTC
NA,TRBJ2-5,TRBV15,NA,CATSSPQGGVWETQYF,TGTGCCACCAGCAGCCCTCAGGGGGGGGTATGGGAGACCCAGTACTTC
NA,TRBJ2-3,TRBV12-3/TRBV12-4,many,CASSRLPGAGTDTQYF,TGTGCCAGCAGCCGCTTGCCAGGGGCTGGGACAGATACGCAGTATTTT
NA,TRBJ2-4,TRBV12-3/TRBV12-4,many,CASSFAWPKNIQYF,TGTGCCAGCAGTTTCGCGTGGCCCAAAAACATTCAGTACTTC
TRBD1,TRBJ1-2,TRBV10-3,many,CAISELSGGAGYTF,TGTGCCATCAGTGAGTTATCAGGGGGCGCAGGCTACACCTTC
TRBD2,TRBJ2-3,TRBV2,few,CASSRDGGADTQYF,TGTGCCAGCAGTCGGGACGGGGGGGCAGATACGCAGTATTTT
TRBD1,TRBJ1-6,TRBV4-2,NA,CASSQDDRDSPLHF,TGTGCCAGCAGCCAAGACGACAGGGATTCACCCCTCCACTTT
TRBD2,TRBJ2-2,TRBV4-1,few,CASSQEGGALTGELFF,TGCGCCAGCAGCCAAGAGGGAGGGGCCCTCACCGGGGAGCTGTTTTTT
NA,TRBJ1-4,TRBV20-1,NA,CSARDLRVEKLFF,TGCAGTGCTAGAGATCTTAGAGTTGAAAAACTGTTTTTT
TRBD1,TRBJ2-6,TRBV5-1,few,CASSDRTGESNVLTF,TGCGCCAGCAGCGACCGGACAGGGGAGTCCAACGTCCTGACTTTC
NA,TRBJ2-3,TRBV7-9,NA,CASSCPLRDGRMHTQYF,TGTGCCAGCAGCTGCCCCCTACGGGACGGTCGAATGCATACGCAGTATTTT
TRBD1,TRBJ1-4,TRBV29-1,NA,CSVTGVSTNEKLFF,TGCAGCGTAACAGGGGTCTCAACTAATGAAAAACTGTTTTTT
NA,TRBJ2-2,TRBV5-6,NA,CASNAGPQGTTNTGELFF,TGTGCCAGCAACGCAGGGCCTCAGGGGACCACGAACACCGGGGAGCTGTTTTTT
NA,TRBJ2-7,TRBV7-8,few,CASSSQAGANYEQYF,TGTGCCAGCAGCTCCCAGGCCGGGGCCAACTACGAGCAGTACTTC
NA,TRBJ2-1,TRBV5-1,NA,CASMWGAGRDEQFF,TGCGCCAGCATGTGGGGGGCAGGAAGGGATGAGCAGTTCTTC